A single sample gave rise to the 6 T cell receptor beta chains below, sequenced in a study of blood T cell repertoires in COVID-19. Clones were read by immunoSEQ multiplex PCR, and TCRdb kept only the in-frame ones, dropping some. The table shows 250,000 to 300,000 clones, with approximately 90% occurring only once. The specimen sequenced was peripheral blood. Receptors were obtained from a woman in her 30s with active or convalescent COVID-19.

CDR3 coding DNA: TGTGCCAGCAGCTCCCGCGGGCGGCAGTCCAATCAGCCCCAGCATTTT. This encodes CASSSRGRQSNQPQHF. The chain employs TRBV28 and TRBJ1-5; D not resolved. CDR1 and CDR2 (germline): MDHEN, SYDVKM. The CDR3 extends over 16 amino acids. V shed 6 bases and J shed 3 bases, with 18 bases lying between them.

The V gene is TRBV2, the J gene TRBJ1-2, with 8 bases aligning to TRBD1. CDR3 length: 13 amino acids. Germline lookup yields CDR1 SNHLY and CDR2 FYNNEI. The trim removed 3 bases at V and 8 bases at J, leaving 5 bases unmatched. CDR3 bases: TGTGCCAGCAGTGAGGTCAGGGGGCAAGGCTACACCTTC. It yields the protein CASSEVRGQGYTF.

The rearrangement links TRBV2 to TRBJ2-3; 7 nucleotides align to TRBD1. The junction had 9 bases not matched to a gene; V was cut back by 5 bases and J by 1 base. The CDR3 length is 16 residues. The germline V gene has CDR1 SNHLY and CDR2 FYNNEI. CDR3 sequence: CASSRPDRVGTDTQYF. CDR3 in DNA: TGTGCCAGCAGTCGACCCGACAGGGTGGGCACAGATACGCAGTATTTT.

The J gene is TRBJ1-6, the V gene TRBV28; no reliable D call. V lost 3 bases and J 0 bases, leaving 6 bases between the germline ends. The V gene's germline CDR1 is MDHEN and CDR2 SYDVKM. This CDR3 spans 15 amino acids. The CDR3 DNA follows: TGTGCCAGCAGTTTGGCAGTCTCCTATAATTCACCCCTCCACTTT. Translated: CASSLAVSYNSPLHF. The whole variable domain, remainder taken from reference TRBV28 and TRBJ1-6, is DVKVTQSSRYLVKRTGEKVFLECVQDMDHENMFWYRQDPGLGLRLIYFSYDVKMKEKGDIPEGYSVSREKKERFSLILESASTNQTSMYLCASSLAVSYNSPLHFGNGTRLTVT.

The chain couples TRBV28 to TRBJ1-3, with 7 bases identical to TRBD1. Germline CDR1 and CDR2: MDHEN and SYDVKM. V trimming: 10 bases; J trimming: 2 bases; junction bases outside the gene matches: 14. CDR3 length: 16 amino acids. Written as DNA, the CDR3 is TGTGCCACTACACCCACAGGGGTGTGGCCTGGAAACACCATATATTTT. This encodes CATTPTGVWPGNTIYF.

A single count supports this clone. The CDR3 DNA reads TGCGCCAGCAGCCAAGATCCACTTCTGGGGCCCAATTCACCCCTCCACTTT. This codes for CASSQDPLLGPNSPLHF. The chain joins TRBV4-1 to TRBJ1-6, with D tentatively TRBD1 (5 bases). V gave up 0 bases and J gave up 7 bases, with 16 bases separating them. Germline lookup yields CDR1 MGHRA and CDR2 YSYEKL. The CDR3 is 17 amino acids.